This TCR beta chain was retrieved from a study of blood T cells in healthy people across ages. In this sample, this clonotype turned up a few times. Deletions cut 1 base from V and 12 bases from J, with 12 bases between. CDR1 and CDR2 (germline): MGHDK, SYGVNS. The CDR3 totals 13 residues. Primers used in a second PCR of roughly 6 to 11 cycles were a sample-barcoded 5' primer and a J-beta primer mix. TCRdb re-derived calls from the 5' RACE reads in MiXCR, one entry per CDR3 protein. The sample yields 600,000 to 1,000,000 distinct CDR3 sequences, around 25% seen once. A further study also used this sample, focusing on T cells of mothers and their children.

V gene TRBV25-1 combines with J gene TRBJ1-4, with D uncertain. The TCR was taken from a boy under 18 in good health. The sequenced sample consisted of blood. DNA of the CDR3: TGTGCCAGCAGTGAATTGGATGGTCGGGAACTGTTTTTT. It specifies CASSELDGRELFF.